This note documents a single T cell receptor beta chain sequence. Those enrolled, adults aged 18 to 89 years, came from roughly 22 US areas. Cohort allocation depended upon clinical history that participants reported. Within 2 weeks before study entry, exposed participants met a COVID-19 case. The data were taken from a study of blood T cell repertoires in COVID-19. For the study at large: Acute and convalescent COVID-19 samples came from the United States, Italy and Spain.

Generated by immunoSEQ multiplex PCR, the TCRdb table keeps only in-frame clones and is missing some. The table records a few hundred thousand clones, 90% of them present only once. The CDR3 runs 15 residues. Per the germline V gene, CDR1 is MRHNA and CDR2 is SNTAGT. Germline trimming cut 6 bases from V and 4 bases from J; bases unmatched to any gene: 9. Sequenced input: PBMCs or T cells enriched from blood (not recorded which). This chain joins TRBV6-4 and TRBJ1-1, with TRBD1 identical over 9 bases. This TCR derives from a man aged 30-40 years who had been exposed to COVID-19. The DNA for the CDR3 is TGTGCCAGCAGAGCTGAACAGGGGGCGGTCACTGAAGCTTTCTTT. This encodes CASRAEQGAVTEAFF.